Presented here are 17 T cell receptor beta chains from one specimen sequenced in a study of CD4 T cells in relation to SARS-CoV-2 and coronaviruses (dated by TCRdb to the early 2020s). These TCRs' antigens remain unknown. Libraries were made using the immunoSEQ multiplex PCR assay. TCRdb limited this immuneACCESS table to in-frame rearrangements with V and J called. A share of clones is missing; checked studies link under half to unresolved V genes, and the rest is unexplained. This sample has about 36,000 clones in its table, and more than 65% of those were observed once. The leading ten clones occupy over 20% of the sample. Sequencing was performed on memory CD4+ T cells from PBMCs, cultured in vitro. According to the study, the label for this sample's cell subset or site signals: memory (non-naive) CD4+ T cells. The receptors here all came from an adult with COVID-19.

CDR3 sequence reads: CASSLSWGAPEAFF. DNA of the CDR3: TGTGCCAGCAGCTTGAGCTGGGGGGCTCCTGAAGCTTTCTTT. This chain joins TRBV7-2 and TRBJ1-1; D is possibly TRBD1 (6 bases). The V and J ends lost 3 bases and 6 bases respectively, with 14 bases between them. The CDR3 has 14 amino acids. CDR1 is SGHTA, CDR2 FQGNSA, per germline.

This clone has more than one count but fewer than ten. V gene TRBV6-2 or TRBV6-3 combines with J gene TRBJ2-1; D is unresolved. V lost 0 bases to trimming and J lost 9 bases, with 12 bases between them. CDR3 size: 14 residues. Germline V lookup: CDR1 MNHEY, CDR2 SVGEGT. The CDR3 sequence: CASSYSGDIGEQFF. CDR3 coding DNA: TGTGCCAGCAGTTACTCTGGGGATATAGGTGAGCAGTTCTTC.

Here the CDR3 DNA reads TGCGCCAGCAGCCAAGAAGTGGGGCAGACCGGGGAGCTGTTTTTT. This codes for CASSQEVGQTGELFF. This rearrangement joins TRBV4-1 to TRBJ2-2, with TRBD1 as a possible D gene (5 bases). V was pared by 0 bases and J by 5 bases, with 10 bases between. The CDR3 has 15 amino acids. In germline, CDR1 is MGHRA, CDR2 YSYEKL.

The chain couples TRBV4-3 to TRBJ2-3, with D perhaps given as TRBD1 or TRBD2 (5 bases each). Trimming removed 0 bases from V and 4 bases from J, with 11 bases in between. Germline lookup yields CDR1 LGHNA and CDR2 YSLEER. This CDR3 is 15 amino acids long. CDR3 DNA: TGCGCCAGCAGCCAAGATTTGCAGGGAGCAGATACGCAGTATTTT. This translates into CASSQDLQGADTQYF.

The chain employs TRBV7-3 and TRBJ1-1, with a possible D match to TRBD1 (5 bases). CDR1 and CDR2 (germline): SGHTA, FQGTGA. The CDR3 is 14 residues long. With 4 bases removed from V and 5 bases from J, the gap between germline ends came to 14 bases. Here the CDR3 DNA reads TGTGCCAGCAGCTGGCGAGGGGCCGAGACTGAAGCTTTCTTT. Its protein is CASSWRGAETEAFF.

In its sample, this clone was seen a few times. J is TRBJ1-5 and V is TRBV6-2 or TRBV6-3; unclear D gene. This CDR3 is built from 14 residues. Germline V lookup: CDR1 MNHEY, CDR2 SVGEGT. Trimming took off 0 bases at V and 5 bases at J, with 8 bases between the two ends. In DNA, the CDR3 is TGTGCCAGCAGTTACTCAGGGAGGTATCAGCCCCAGCATTTT. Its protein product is CASSYSGRYQPQHF.

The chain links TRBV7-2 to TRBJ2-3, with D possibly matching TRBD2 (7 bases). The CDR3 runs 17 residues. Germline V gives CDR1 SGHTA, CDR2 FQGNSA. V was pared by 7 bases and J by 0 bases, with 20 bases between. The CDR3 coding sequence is TGTGCCAGCACGAGGGGGGCGGCGGGAGTTAGCACAGATACGCAGTATTTT. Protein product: CASTRGAAGVSTDTQYF. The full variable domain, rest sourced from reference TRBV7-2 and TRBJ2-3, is GAGVSQSPSNKVTEKGKDVELRCDPISGHTALYWYRQSLGQGLEFLIYFQGNSAPDKSGLPSDRFSAERTGGSVSTLTIQRTQQEDSAVYLCASTRGAAGVSTDTQYFGPGTRLTVL.

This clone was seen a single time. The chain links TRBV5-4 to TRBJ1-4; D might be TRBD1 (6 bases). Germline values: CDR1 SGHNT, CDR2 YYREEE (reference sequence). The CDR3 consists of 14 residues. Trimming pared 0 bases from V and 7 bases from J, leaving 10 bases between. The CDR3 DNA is TGTGCCAGCAGCTTGGGGGGGCGCGCTGAAAAACTGTTTTTT. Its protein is CASSLGGRAEKLFF.

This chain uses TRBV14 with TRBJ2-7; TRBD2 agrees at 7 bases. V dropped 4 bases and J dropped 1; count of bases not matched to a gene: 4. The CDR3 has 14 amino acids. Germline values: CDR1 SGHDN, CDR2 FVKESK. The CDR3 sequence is CASSLLGLSYEQYF. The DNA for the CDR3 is TGTGCCAGCAGCCTACTGGGACTATCCTACGAGCAGTACTTC.

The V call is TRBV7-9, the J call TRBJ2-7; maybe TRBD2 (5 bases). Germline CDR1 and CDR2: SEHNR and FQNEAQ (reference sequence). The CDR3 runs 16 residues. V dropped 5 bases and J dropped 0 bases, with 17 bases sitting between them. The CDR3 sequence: CASSRPTIESSYEQYF. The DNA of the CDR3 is TGTGCCAGCAGCCGACCGACTATCGAAAGCTCCTACGAGCAGTACTTC.

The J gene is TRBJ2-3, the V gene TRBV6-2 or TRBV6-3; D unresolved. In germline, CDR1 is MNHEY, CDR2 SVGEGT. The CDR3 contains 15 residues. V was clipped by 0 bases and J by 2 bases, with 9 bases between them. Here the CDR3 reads CASSYSLRLTDTQYF. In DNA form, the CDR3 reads TGTGCCAGCAGTTACTCGCTACGCCTCACAGATACGCAGTATTTT.

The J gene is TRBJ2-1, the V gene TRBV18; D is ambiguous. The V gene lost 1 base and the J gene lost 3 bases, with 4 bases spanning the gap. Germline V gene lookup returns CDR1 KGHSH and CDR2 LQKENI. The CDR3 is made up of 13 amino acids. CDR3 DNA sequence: TGTGCCAGCTCACCACGGAGCTACAATGAGCAGTTCTTC. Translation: CASSPRSYNEQFF.

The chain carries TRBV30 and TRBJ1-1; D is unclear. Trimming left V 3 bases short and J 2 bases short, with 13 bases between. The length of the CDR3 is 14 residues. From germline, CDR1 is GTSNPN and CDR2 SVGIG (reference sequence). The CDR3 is CAWSVFQLNTEAFF. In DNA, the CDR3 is TGTGCCTGGAGCGTCTTCCAGCTCAACACTGAAGCTTTCTTT. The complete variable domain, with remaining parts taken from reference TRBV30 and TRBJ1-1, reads SQTIHQWPATLVQPVGSPLSLECTVEGTSNPNLYWYRQAAGRGLQLLFYSVGIGQISSEVPQNLSASRPQDRQFILSSKKLLLSDSGFYLCAWSVFQLNTEAFFGQGTRLTVV.

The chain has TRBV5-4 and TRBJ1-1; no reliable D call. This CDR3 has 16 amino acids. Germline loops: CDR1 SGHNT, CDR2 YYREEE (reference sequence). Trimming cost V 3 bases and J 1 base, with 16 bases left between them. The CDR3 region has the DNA TGTGCCAGCAGCTCCGCAATGGAGGCCGGGAACACTGAAGCTTTCTTT. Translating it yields CASSSAMEAGNTEAFF.

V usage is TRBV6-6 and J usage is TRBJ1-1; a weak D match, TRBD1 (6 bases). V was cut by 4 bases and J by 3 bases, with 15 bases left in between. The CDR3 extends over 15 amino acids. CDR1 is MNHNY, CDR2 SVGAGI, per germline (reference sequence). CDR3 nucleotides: TGTGCCAGCAGTTCCCCAGGACAGATCTACACTGAAGCTTTCTTT. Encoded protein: CASSSPGQIYTEAFF.

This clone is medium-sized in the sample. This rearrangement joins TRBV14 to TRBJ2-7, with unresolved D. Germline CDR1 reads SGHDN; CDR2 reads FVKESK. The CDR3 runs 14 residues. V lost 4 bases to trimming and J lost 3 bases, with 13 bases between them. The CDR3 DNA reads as TGTGCCAGCAGCCGAGGACCGACCGGCTACGAGCAGTACTTC. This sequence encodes CASSRGPTGYEQYF.

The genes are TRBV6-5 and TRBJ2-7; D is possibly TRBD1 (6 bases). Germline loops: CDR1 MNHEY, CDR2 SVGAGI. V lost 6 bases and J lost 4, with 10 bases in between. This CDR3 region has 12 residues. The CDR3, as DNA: TGTGCCAGCAGCGACAGGATGTACGAGCAGTACTTC. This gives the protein CASSDRMYEQYF.